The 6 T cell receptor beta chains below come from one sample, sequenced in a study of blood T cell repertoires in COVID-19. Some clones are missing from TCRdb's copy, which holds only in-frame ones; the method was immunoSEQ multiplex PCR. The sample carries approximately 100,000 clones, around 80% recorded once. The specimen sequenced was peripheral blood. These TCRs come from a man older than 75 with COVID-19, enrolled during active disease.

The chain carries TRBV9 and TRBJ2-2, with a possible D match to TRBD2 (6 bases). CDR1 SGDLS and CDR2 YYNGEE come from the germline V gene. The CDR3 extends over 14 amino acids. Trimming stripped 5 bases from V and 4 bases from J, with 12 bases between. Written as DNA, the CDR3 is TGTGCCAGCAGGGGGGGAGCAGGCACCGGGGAGCTGTTTTTT. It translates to CASRGGAGTGELFF. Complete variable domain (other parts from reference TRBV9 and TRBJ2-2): DSGVTQTPKHLITATGQRVTLRCSPRSGDLSVYWYQQSLDQGLQFLIQYYNGEERAKGNILERFSAQQFPDLHSELNLSSLELGDSALYFCASRGGAGTGELFFGEGSRLTVL.

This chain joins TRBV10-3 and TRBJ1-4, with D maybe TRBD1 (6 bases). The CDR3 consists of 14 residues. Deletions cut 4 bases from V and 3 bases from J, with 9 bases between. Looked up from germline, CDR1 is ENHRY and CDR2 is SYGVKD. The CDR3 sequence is CAISAGAANEKLFF. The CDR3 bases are TGTGCCATCAGTGCAGGGGCGGCTAATGAAAAACTGTTTTTT.

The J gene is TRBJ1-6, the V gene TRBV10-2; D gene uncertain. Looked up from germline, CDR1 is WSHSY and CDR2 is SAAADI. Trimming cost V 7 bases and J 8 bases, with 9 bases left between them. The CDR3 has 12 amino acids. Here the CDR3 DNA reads TGCGCCAGCACCCGCGGCGATTCACCCCTCCACTTT. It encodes CASTRGDSPLHF.

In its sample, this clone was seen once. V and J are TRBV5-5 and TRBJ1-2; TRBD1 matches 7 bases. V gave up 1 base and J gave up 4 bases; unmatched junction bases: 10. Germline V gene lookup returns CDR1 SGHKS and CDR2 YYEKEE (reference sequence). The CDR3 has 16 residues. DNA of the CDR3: TGTGCCAGCAGCTTGTTGGCAGGGGGTTTGAGCTATGGCTACACCTTC. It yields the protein CASSLLAGGLSYGYTF.

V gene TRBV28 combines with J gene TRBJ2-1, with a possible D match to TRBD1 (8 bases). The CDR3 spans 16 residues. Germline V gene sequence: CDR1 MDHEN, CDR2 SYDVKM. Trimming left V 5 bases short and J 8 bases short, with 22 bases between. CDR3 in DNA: TGTGCCAGCAGTCTCCAGGGGGCGGGAGTTGTGGATGAGCAGTTCTTC. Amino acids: CASSLQGAGVVDEQFF. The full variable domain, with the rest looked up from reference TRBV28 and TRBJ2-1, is DVKVTQSSRYLVKRTGEKVFLECVQDMDHENMFWYRQDPGLGLRLIYFSYDVKMKEKGDIPEGYSVSREKKERFSLILESASTNQTSMYLCASSLQGAGVVDEQFFGPGTRLTVL.

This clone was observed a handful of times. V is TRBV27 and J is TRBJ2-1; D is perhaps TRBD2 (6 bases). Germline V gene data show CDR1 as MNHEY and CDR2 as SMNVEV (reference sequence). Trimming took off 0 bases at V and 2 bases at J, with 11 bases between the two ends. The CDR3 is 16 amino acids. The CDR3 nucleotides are TGTGCCAGCAGTTTATCTAGCGGAGGACCCTACAATGAGCAGTTCTTC. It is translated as CASSLSSGGPYNEQFF.